This T cell receptor beta chain was documented in a study of human T cells and chemical hapten exposure. Germline V gene lookup returns CDR1 ENHRY and CDR2 SYGVKD. Unmatched junction bases numbered 5, after V lost 2 bases and J lost 1 base. This CDR3 spans 17 amino acids. TCRdb processed the RACE reads anew with MiXCR; each CDR3 protein has one entry. The table records about 350,000 distinct CDR3 sequences, approximately 5% of them present only once. Noted time point: pre-sensitization, week 0. Treatment denoted: therapeutic diphenylcyclopropenone sensitization with weekly scalp DPC. This clonotype was seen a few times.

V is TRBV10-3 and J is TRBJ2-6, with TRBD1 matching 7 bases. This TCR derives from a woman younger than 30 with alopecia areata. Some clones in this sample may be carry-over from other donors' samples. Source: whole blood, taken in connection with sensitization to the hapten diphenylcyclopropenone (DPC). CDR3 sequence: CAISEEGAPSGANVLTF. CDR3 DNA sequence: TGTGCCATCAGTGAGGAGGGGGCGCCTTCTGGGGCCAACGTCCTGACTTTC.